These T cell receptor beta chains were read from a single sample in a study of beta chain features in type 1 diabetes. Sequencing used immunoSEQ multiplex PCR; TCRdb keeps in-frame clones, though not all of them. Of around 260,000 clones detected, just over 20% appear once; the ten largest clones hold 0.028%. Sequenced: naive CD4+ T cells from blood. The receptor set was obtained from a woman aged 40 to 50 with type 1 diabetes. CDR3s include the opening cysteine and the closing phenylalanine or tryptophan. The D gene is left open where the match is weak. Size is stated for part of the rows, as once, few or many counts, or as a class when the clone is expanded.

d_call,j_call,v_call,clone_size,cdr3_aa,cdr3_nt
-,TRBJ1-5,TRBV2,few,CASGSSNQPQHF,TGTGCCAGCGGGAGTAGCAATCAGCCCCAGCATTTT
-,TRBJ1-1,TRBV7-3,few,CASSPTRNTEAFF,TGTGCCAGCAGCCCGACAAGGAACACTGAAGCTTTCTTT
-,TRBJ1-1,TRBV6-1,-,CASSDQGMNTEAFF,TGTGCCAGCAGTGATCAGGGGATGAACACTGAAGCTTTCTTT
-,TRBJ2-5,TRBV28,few,CASSFSGQETQYF,TGTGCCAGCAGTTTTAGCGGTCAAGAGACCCAGTACTTC
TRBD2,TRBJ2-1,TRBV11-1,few,CASSFPSGEGTFF,TGTGCCAGCAGCTTCCCTAGCGGGGAAGGTACGTTCTTC
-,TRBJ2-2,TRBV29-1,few,CSVEGGSGELFF,TGCAGCGTTGAGGGAGGATCCGGGGAGCTGTTTTTT
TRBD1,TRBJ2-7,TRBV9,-,CASSGDPGGPGPYEQYF,TGTGCCAGCAGCGGGGACCCAGGGGGACCAGGCCCCTACGAGCAGTACTTC
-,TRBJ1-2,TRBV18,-,CASSQQANYGYTF,TGTGCCAGCTCACAACAGGCTAACTATGGCTACACCTTC
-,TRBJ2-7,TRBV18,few,CASSPPSQGEEQYF,TGTGCCAGCTCACCACCATCGCAGGGTGAGGAGCAGTACTTC
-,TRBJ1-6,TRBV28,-,CASSGGQIRSPLHF,TGTGCCAGCAGCGGAGGGCAGATCCGATCACCCCTCCACTTT
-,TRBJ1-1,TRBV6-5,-,CASRGRENTEAFF,TGTGCCAGCAGGGGCAGGGAGAACACTGAAGCTTTCTTT
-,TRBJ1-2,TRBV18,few,CASSPEGQSAAGYTF,TGTGCCAGCTCACCGGAAGGACAGTCTGCCGCTGGCTACACCTTC
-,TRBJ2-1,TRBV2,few,CASSPSSYNEQFF,TGTGCCAGCAGCCCCAGCTCCTACAATGAGCAGTTCTTC
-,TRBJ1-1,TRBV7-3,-,CASSRGRNTEAFF,TGTGCCAGCAGTCGAGGGCGGAACACTGAAGCTTTCTTT
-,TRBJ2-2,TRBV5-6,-,CASSLSAGSNTGELFF,TGTGCCAGCAGCTTGTCGGCAGGGTCGAACACCGGGGAGCTGTTTTTT
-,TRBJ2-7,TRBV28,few,CASSLYAGTYEQYF,TGTGCCAGCAGTTTATACGCGGGGACCTACGAGCAGTACTTC
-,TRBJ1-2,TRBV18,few,CASFGGGYTF,TGTGCCAGCTTTGGGGGCGGCTACACCTTC
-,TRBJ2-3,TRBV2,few,CASIGGTRSDTQYF,TGTGCCAGCATAGGGGGAACCAGGTCAGATACGCAGTATTTT
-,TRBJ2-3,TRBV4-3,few,CASSQEAPPSTDTQYF,TGCGCCAGCAGCCAAGAGGCTCCACCTAGCACAGATACGCAGTATTTT
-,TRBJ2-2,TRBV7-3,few,CASSPGNPGELFF,TGTGCCAGCAGCCCGGGGAACCCCGGGGAGCTGTTTTTT
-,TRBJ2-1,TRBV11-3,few,CASSSSPGTYNEQFF,TGTGCCAGCAGCTCATCTCCCGGGACATACAATGAGCAGTTCTTC
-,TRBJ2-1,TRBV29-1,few,CSVEDRERGSSYNEQFF,TGCAGCGTTGAAGACAGGGAAAGGGGTAGCTCCTACAATGAGCAGTTCTTC
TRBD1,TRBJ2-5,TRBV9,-,CASSQRTGEETQYF,TGTGCCAGCTCCCAGCGGACAGGGGAAGAGACCCAGTACTTC
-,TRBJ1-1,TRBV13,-,CASSPLGGNTEAFF,TGTGCCAGCAGCCCCCTGGGGGGGAACACTGAAGCTTTCTTT
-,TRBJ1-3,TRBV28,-,CASSQPGYSGNTIYF,TGTGCCAGCAGCCAACCAGGCTACTCTGGAAACACCATATATTTT
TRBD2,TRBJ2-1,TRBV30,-,CARRSAGGGDEQFF,TGTGCCAGAAGATCAGCGGGGGGGGGAGATGAGCAGTTCTTC
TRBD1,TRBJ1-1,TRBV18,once,CASSPPTGEAFF,TGTGCCAGCTCACCACCGACAGGGGAAGCTTTCTTT
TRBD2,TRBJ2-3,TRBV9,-,CASSLAGEDTQYF,TGTGCCAGCTCCCTAGCGGGAGAAGATACGCAGTATTTT
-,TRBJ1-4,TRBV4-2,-,CASSLSGANEKLFF,TGTGCCAGCAGCCTGTCGGGGGCTAATGAAAAACTGTTTTTT
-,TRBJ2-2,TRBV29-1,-,CSVFEDTGELFF,TGCAGCGTTTTCGAGGACACCGGGGAGCTGTTTTTT